The 9 T cell receptor beta chains below come from one sample, sequenced in a study of regulatory T cells in long-lasting Graves disease. Arm-PCR of CDR3 regions and iRepertoire HTBI primers were the basis on which TCR beta libraries were built. TCRdb called the multiplex PCR reads again in MiXCR, with one record for every CDR3 protein. Here the sample spans hundreds of thousands of distinct CDR3 sequences, under 25% being singletons. Time point defined: persistent/refractory GD, antithyroid drugs over 5 years with positive TRAb. RNA isolated from PBMCs was used to make the TCR library. This specimen was peripheral blood mononuclear cells (PBMCs), taken when the disease was refractory, from a patient treated with antithyroid drugs. These receptors all come from a female donor with Graves disease.

As concerns this clonotype: A much larger clone lies one base from this, so it may be a read error. This chain joins TRBV15 and TRBJ2-5; TRBD2 matches at 8 bases. The CDR3 has 16 amino acids. CDR1 and CDR2 from the germline V gene are LNHNV and YYDKDF (reference sequence). Unmatched junction bases numbered 12, after V lost 8 bases and J lost 1 base. CDR3 protein: CATCGLGGRTQETQYF. The CDR3, as DNA: TGTGCCACCTGCGGACTAGGCGGGAGGACCCAAGAGACCCAGTACTTC.

This clonotype was counted many times. The chain employs TRBV7-3 and TRBJ2-5, with D possibly TRBD2 on 6 matching bases. In germline, CDR1 is SGHTA, CDR2 FQGTGA. CDR3 length equals 14 residues. CDR3 amino acids: CAKRRDPPGETQYF. DNA of the CDR3: TGTGCTAAACGGCGGGATCCCCCAGGGGAGACCCAGTACTTC.

This clonotype was picked up a small number of times. This chain connects TRBV20-1 to TRBJ2-2; 11 bases map to TRBD2. The CDR3 loop spans 15 amino acids. Germline assignment: CDR1 DFQATT and CDR2 SNEGSKA (reference sequence). V shed 4 bases and J 5 bases; nucleotides not matched to a gene: 6. The CDR3 sequence: CSATITSGRTGELFF. CDR3 bases: TGCAGTGCTACAATAACTAGCGGGAGAACCGGGGAGCTGTTTTTT.

In its sample, this clonotype was seen a few times. The chain combines TRBV7-2 with TRBJ2-5; D unresolved. V lost 1 base and J 7 bases, leaving 7 bases between the germline ends. The CDR3 has 12 amino acids. CDR1 is SGHTA and CDR2 is FQGNSA in the germline V gene. DNA for the CDR3: TGTGCCAGCAGCTTAGACGGTTTGACCCAGTACTTC. It codes for CASSLDGLTQYF.

At least ten counts were recorded for this clonotype. The gene calls are TRBV2 and TRBJ2-7, with 8 bases matching TRBD2. CDR3 length: 16 residues. In germline, CDR1 is SNHLY, CDR2 FYNNEI. Unmatched junction bases numbered 8, after V lost 0 bases and J lost 4 bases. CDR3: CASSEALGTRRYEQYF. CDR3 sequence (DNA): TGTGCCAGCAGTGAAGCGCTAGGGACTAGGCGGTACGAGCAGTACTTC.

This clonotype occurred many times. V gene TRBV20-1 combines with J gene TRBJ2-5; 8 positions agree with TRBD2. The CDR3 loop spans 16 amino acids. Germline CDR1 DFQATT, CDR2 SNEGSKA (reference sequence). Trimming removed 5 bases from V and 1 base from J; junction bases left unmatched: 12. The CDR3 spells CSASGWATSGQETQYF. In nucleotides, the CDR3 is TGCAGTGCTTCCGGGTGGGCTACTAGCGGCCAAGAGACCCAGTACTTC.

The rearrangement links TRBV3-1 to TRBJ2-1; weak D call: TRBD2 (6 bases). This CDR3 comprises 15 residues. The germline CDR1 and CDR2 sequences are LGHDT and YNNKEL (reference sequence). Trimming took 1 base from V and 7 from J, leaving 14 bases between them. CDR3 region: CASSQVVPGRNEQFF. In nucleotides, the CDR3 is TGTGCCAGCAGCCAAGTTGTGCCCGGGAGAAATGAGCAGTTCTTC.

This clonotype was seen many times. This chain uses TRBV12-3 or TRBV12-4 with TRBJ1-5; D unclear. The CDR3 is made up of 15 amino acids. Trimming removed 0 bases at V and 1 base at J, with 7 bases between. The CDR3 is CASSLAGSSNQPQHF. CDR3 nucleotide sequence: TGTGCCAGCAGTTTAGCAGGATCGAGCAATCAGCCCCAGCATTTT.

The table lists this clonotype with many counts. This chain links TRBV20-1 with TRBJ1-2; TRBD1 might be the D (5 bases). The V gene's germline CDR1 is DFQATT and CDR2 SNEGSKA (reference sequence). CDR3 length: 12 amino acids. V gave up 5 bases and J gave up 8 bases, with 15 bases separating them. CDR3 sequence: CSAGDHGGGYTF. The CDR3 nucleotides are TGCAGTGCTGGGGACCACGGAGGGGGCTACACCTTC.